This passage covers 14 T cell receptor beta chains from one sample sequenced in a study of blood T cell repertoires in COVID-19. Clones were sequenced by immunoSEQ multiplex PCR, and TCRdb holds only the in-frame ones, with some missing. This sample has around 130,000 clones, with 82% found just once. Sequencing was done on a sample of peripheral blood. These receptors were taken from a woman aged 70-85 years with acute or convalescent COVID-19.

The J gene is TRBJ1-5, the V gene TRBV3-1 (or the pseudogene TRBV3-2); 7 bases match TRBD1. Germline trimming cut 7 bases from V and 0 bases from J; bases unmatched to any gene: 12. Germline-derived CDR1 and CDR2 are LGHDT and YNNKEL (reference sequence). There are 17 residues in the CDR3. CDR3 nucleotide sequence: TGTGCCAGCACCGCAAGAGGGGGCCCGTATAGCAATCAGCCCCAGCATTTT. Its protein product is CASTARGGPYSNQPQHF.

A remark on this clone: The identical CDR3 is also encoded by other nucleotide sequences in the sample. V usage is TRBV19 and J usage is TRBJ1-5; D is unclear. Germline V gene lookup returns CDR1 LNHDA and CDR2 SQIVND (reference sequence). V dropped 1 base and J dropped 2 bases, with 12 bases sitting between them. CDR3 length: 16 amino acids. The CDR3: CASSIVGGSGNQPQHF. In DNA, the CDR3 is TGTGCCAGTAGTATAGTTGGAGGCTCCGGCAATCAGCCCCAGCATTTT.

CDR3 region: CASSQYTSGGGTDTQYF. The CDR3 bases are TGTGCCAGCAGCCAATACACTAGCGGGGGGGGCACAGATACGCAGTATTTT. The V call is TRBV4-2, the J call TRBJ2-3, with 13 bases aligning to TRBD2. CDR1 LGHNA and CDR2 YNFKEQ come from the germline V gene. The CDR3 extends over 17 amino acids. The V segment lost 2 bases and the J segment 1 base; nucleotides outside the gene matches: 3.

The gene calls are TRBV24-1 and TRBJ2-1; D gene unclear. Germline V gene sequence: CDR1 KGHDR, CDR2 SFDVKD. With 3 bases removed from V and 8 bases from J, the gap between germline ends came to 13 bases. The CDR3 length is 14 residues. The DNA of the CDR3 is TGTGCCACCAGTGATAGTGGAGATCTCGATGAGCAGTTCTTC. Translation: CATSDSGDLDEQFF.

The chain joins TRBV23-1 to TRBJ1-1; no reliable D call. TRBV23-1 is an ORF, and what it does is uncertain. The CDR3 length is 14 residues. The ends were cut back, 7 bases at V and 4 bases at J, with 16 bases in the middle. The DNA for the CDR3 is TGCGCCAGCAAGGTAAGGGAGGGAGGCACTGAAGCTTTCTTT. It yields the protein CASKVREGGTEAFF.

V usage is TRBV7-8 and J usage is TRBJ2-1; D is perhaps TRBD2 (6 bases). Germline lookup yields CDR1 SGHVS and CDR2 FQNEAQ. The V gene lost 6 bases and the J gene lost 3 bases, with 9 bases spanning the gap. CDR3 size: 13 residues. CDR3: CASSSGGYNEQFF. In DNA form, the CDR3 reads TGTGCCAGCAGTTCCGGGGGCTACAATGAGCAGTTCTTC.

The V gene is TRBV7-2, the J gene TRBJ1-6; TRBD1 might be the D (5 bases). Germline V CDR1 and CDR2: SGHTA, FQGNSA. The ends were cut back, 1 base at V and 9 bases at J, with 13 bases in the middle. CDR3 length equals 15 residues. CDR3 protein: CASSLGGGVGSPLHF. The CDR3 DNA is TGTGCCAGCAGCTTAGGAGGAGGGGTCGGTTCACCCCTCCACTTT.

J is TRBJ2-6 and V is TRBV13; 9 bases fit TRBD2. The CDR3 runs to 22 residues. J lost 0 bases, V lost 3 bases, and 18 bases had no gene match. Germline assignment: CDR1 PRHDT and CDR2 FYEKMQ (reference sequence). DNA of the CDR3: TGTGCCAGCAGCTTCCAGTTACAGGCACTCCAGCGGGGGGACTCTGGGGCCAACGTCCTGACTTTC. It specifies CASSFQLQALQRGDSGANVLTF. The full variable domain, with the rest looked up from reference TRBV13 and TRBJ2-6, is AAGVIQSPRHLIKEKRETATLKCYPIPRHDTVYWYQQGPGQDPQFLISFYEKMQSDKGSIPDRFSAQQFSDYHSELNMSSLELGDSALYFCASSFQLQALQRGDSGANVLTFGAGSRLTVL.

This chain connects TRBV9 to TRBJ2-2, with unresolved D. This CDR3 has 12 amino acids. Trimming shortened V by 7 bases and J by 3 bases, and 7 bases separated the two germline ends. From germline, CDR1 is SGDLS and CDR2 YYNGEE. This chain's CDR3 is CASSGYTGELFF. In DNA form, the CDR3 reads TGTGCCAGCTCCGGGTACACCGGGGAGCTGTTTTTT. Full variable domain (outside the CDR3, taken from reference TRBV9 and TRBJ2-2): DSGVTQTPKHLITATGQRVTLRCSPRSGDLSVYWYQQSLDQGLQFLIQYYNGEERAKGNILERFSAQQFPDLHSELNLSSLELGDSALYFCASSGYTGELFFGEGSRLTVL.

The gene calls are TRBV10-3 and TRBJ2-3; TRBD2 aligns across 11 bases. CDR1 and CDR2 from the germline V gene are ENHRY and SYGVKD. V dropped 4 bases and J dropped 0; count of bases not matched to a gene: 6. The CDR3 runs to 17 residues. CDR3 DNA sequence: TGTGCCATCAGTGGGACATCTAGCGGGGGGAGCACAGATACGCAGTATTTT. It codes for CAISGTSSGGSTDTQYF.

The CDR3 DNA follows: TGTGCCAGCAGCTCCTCGACAGGGACCAATAGCAATCAGCCCCAGCATTTT. It encodes CASSSSTGTNSNQPQHF. This sequence joins TRBV12-1 and TRBJ1-5; the DNA was not used to check the table's D call, TRBD1. TRBV12-1 corresponds to a pseudogene. CDR3 length: 17 amino acids.

This clone was detected only a few times. CDR3 bases: TGTGCCAGTAGCTACCAGGGCGGACGGAACACCGGGGAGCTGTTTTTT. As protein: CASSYQGGRNTGELFF. The chain combines TRBV19 with TRBJ2-2; D possibly corresponds to TRBD1 (5 bases). The CDR3 spans 16 residues. V gave up 6 bases and J gave up 1 base, with 15 bases separating them. Germline V CDR1 and CDR2: LNHDA, SQIVND (reference sequence).

This clone occurred a few times. The chain joins TRBV4-3 to TRBJ2-2, with 8 bases that match TRBD2. The CDR3 runs 16 residues. The trim removed 4 bases at V and 0 bases at J, leaving 4 bases unmatched. Germline CDR1 reads LGHNA; CDR2 reads YSLEER. The CDR3: CASSPRAGANTGELFF. The CDR3 nucleotides are TGCGCCAGCAGCCCTCGAGCGGGGGCGAACACCGGGGAGCTGTTTTTT.

The chain is built from TRBV5-4 and TRBJ2-3, with 9 bases identical to TRBD2. With V trimmed by 3 bases and J by 1 base, 0 bases remained unmatched. The CDR3 spans 14 residues. Germline-derived CDR1 and CDR2 are SGHNT and YYREEE (reference sequence). This CDR3 is CASSSSGGTDTQYF. DNA for the CDR3: TGTGCCAGCAGCTCTAGCGGGGGCACAGATACGCAGTATTTT.